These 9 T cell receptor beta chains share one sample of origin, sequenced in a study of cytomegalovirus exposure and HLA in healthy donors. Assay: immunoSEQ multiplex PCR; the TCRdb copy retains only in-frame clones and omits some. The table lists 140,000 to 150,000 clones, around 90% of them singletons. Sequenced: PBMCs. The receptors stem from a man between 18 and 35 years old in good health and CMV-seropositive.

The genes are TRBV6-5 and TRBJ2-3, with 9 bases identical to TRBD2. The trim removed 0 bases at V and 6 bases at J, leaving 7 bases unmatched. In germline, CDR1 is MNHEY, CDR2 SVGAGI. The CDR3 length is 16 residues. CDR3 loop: CASSYSIAGGRDTQYF. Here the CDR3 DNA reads TGTGCCAGCAGTTACTCGATTGCGGGGGGGCGGGATACGCAGTATTTT.

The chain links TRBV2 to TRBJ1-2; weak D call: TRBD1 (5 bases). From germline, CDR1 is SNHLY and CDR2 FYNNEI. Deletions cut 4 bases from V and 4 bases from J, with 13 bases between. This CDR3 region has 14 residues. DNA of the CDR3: TGTGCCAGCAGTGGGCAGGGTGGTAGCTATGGCTACACCTTC. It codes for CASSGQGGSYGYTF.

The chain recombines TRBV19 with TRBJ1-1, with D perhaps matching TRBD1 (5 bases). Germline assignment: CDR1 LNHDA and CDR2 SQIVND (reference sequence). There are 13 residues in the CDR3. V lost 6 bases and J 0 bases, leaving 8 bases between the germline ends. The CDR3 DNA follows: TGTGCCAGTAGGAGACAGTTGAACACTGAAGCTTTCTTT. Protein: CASRRQLNTEAFF.

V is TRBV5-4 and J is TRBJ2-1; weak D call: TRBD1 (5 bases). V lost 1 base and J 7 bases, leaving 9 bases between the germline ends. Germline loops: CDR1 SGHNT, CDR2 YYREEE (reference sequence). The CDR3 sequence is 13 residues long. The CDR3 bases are TGTGCCAGCAGCTTGACTGGGGCTAATGAGCAGTTCTTC. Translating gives CASSLTGANEQFF.

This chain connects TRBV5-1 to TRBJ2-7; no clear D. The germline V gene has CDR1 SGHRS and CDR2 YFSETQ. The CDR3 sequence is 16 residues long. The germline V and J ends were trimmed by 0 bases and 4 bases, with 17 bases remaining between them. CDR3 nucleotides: TGCGCCAGCAGCTTGGCCCTGTCCACAAATAAATACGAGCAGTACTTC. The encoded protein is CASSLALSTNKYEQYF.

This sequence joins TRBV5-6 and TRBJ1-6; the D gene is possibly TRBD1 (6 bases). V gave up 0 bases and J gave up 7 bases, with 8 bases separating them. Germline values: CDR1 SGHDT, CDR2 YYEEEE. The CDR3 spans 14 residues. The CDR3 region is CASSLGGPNSPLHF. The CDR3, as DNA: TGTGCCAGCAGCTTGGGGGGGCCCAATTCACCCCTCCACTTT.

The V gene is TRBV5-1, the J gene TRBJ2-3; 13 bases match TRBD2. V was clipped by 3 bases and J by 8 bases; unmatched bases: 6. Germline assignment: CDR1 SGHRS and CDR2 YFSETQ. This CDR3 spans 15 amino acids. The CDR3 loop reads CASSSGTSGVGTQYF. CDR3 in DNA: TGCGCCAGCAGCTCTGGGACTAGCGGGGTGGGTACGCAGTATTTT.

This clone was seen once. The CDR3 loop reads CASSQGAGELFF. CDR3 nucleotides: TGTGCCAGCTCTCAGGGGGCCGGGGAGCTGTTTTTT. The rearrangement uses TRBV18 and TRBJ2-2, with TRBD1 matching 7 bases. The V segment lost 6 bases and the J segment 6 bases; nucleotides outside the gene matches: 1. Germline loops: CDR1 KGHSH, CDR2 LQKENI. The CDR3 loop spans 12 amino acids.

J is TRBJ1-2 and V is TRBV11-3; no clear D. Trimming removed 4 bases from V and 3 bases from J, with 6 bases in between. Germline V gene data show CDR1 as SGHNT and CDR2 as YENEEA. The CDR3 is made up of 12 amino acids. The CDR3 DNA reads TGTGCCAGCAGCTCTGGAGACTATGGCTACACCTTC. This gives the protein CASSSGDYGYTF.